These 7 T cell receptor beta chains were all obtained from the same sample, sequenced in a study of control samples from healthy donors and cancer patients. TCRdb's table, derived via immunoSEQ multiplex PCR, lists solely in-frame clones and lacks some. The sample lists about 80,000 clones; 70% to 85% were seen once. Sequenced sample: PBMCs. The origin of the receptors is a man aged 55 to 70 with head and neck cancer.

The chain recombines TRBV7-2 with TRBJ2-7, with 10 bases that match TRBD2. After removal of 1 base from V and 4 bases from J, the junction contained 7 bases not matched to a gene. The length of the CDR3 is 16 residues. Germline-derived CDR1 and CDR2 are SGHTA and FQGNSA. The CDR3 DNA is TGTGCCAGCAGCTTAGGAGGGCTAGCGGGAGTGTACGAGCAGTACTTC. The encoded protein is CASSLGGLAGVYEQYF.

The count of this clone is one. This chain's CDR3 is CASRSEYEQYF. The DNA for the CDR3 is TGTGCCAGTCGAAGCGAGTACGAGCAGTACTTC. The gene calls are TRBV28 and TRBJ2-7; D gene ambiguous. Trimming removed 9 bases from V and 4 bases from J, with 10 bases in between. Germline V gives CDR1 MDHEN, CDR2 SYDVKM. This CDR3 is built from 11 residues.

CDR3 in amino acids: CASSLGQGSFSEQFF. DNA of the CDR3: TGTGCCAGCAGCTTAGGACAGGGGTCGTTTAGTGAGCAGTTCTTC. V and J are TRBV11-3 and TRBJ2-1; 8 bases align to TRBD1. This CDR3 has 15 residues. CDR1 and CDR2 from the germline V gene are SGHNT and YENEEA. The junction had 8 bases not matched to a gene; V was cut back by 1 base and J by 9 bases.

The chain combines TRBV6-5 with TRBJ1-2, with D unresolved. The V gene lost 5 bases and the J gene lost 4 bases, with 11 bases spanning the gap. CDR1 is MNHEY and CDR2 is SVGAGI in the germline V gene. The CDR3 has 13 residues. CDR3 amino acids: CASSLHASYGYTF. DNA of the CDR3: TGTGCCAGCAGTCTCCACGCTAGCTATGGCTACACCTTC.

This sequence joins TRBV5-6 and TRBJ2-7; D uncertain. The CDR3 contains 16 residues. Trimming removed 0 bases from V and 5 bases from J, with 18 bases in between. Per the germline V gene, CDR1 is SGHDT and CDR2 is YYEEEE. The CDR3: CASSLGPVNALNEQYF. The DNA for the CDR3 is TGTGCCAGCAGCTTGGGCCCCGTCAACGCCCTTAACGAGCAGTACTTC.

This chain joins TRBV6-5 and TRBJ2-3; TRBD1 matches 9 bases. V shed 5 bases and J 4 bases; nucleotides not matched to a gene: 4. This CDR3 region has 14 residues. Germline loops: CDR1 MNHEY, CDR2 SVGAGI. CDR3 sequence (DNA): TGTGCCAGCAGTCACAGGGGGCTCGCAGATACGCAGTATTTT. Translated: CASSHRGLADTQYF.

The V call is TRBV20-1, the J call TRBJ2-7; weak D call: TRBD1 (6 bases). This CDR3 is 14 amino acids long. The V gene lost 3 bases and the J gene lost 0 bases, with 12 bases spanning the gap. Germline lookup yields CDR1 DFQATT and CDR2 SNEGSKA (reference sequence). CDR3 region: CSASTGLSSYEQYF. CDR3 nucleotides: TGCAGTGCTAGTACAGGGTTAAGCTCCTACGAGCAGTACTTC.